Presented here are 18 T cell receptor beta chains from one specimen sequenced in a study of T cell responses to AZD1222 COVID-19 vaccine. The assay was immunoSEQ multiplex PCR, and TCRdb's table has in-frame clones only and misses some. The table includes around 160,000 clones, about 90% detected once. The source material was peripheral blood, sampled on day 0 of MenACWY control vaccination. The receptor source for this set is an adult in good health.

The rearrangement links TRBV29-1 to TRBJ2-7; 7 bases are a match to TRBD2. The germline gives CDR1 SQVTM, CDR2 ANQGSEA. The V segment lost 6 bases and the J segment 1 base; nucleotides outside the gene matches: 3. This CDR3 has 12 residues. The CDR3 region has the DNA TGCAGCGTGGGAGGGGATTCCTACGAGCAGTACTTC. Residues: CSVGGDSYEQYF.

The chain links TRBV5-8 to TRBJ2-5; D is possibly TRBD1 or TRBD2 (5 bases each). CDR1 is SGHTS, CDR2 YDEGEE, per germline. Trimming removed 7 bases from V and 7 bases from J, with 26 bases in between. This CDR3 is 16 amino acids long. CDR3 region: CASRSPGQGGIGTQYF. DNA for the CDR3: TGTGCCAGCCGCTCTCCGGGGCAGGGTGGAATCGGGACCCAGTACTTC.

This clone was seen only once. This chain joins TRBV7-9 and TRBJ1-5; 10 bases are shared with TRBD1. Germline loops: CDR1 SEHNR, CDR2 FQNEAQ (reference sequence). This CDR3 contains 16 residues. V lost 3 bases, J lost 3 bases, and 5 bases stayed unmatched. The CDR3 coding sequence is TGTGCCAGCAGCTTTTGGACAGGGGGTTACAATCAGCCCCAGCATTTT. Residues: CASSFWTGGYNQPQHF.

The chain is built from TRBV14 and TRBJ1-2; D not certain. This CDR3 has 16 amino acids. CDR1 is SGHDN, CDR2 FVKESK, per germline. Trimming took off 0 bases at V and 4 bases at J, with 15 bases between the two ends. CDR3 bases: TGTGCCAGCAGCCAAGATCAGGCGGCAGGACTCTATGGCTACACCTTC. It specifies CASSQDQAAGLYGYTF.

J is TRBJ1-5 and V is TRBV7-9; D not resolved. The CDR3 has 15 amino acids. V was cut by 5 bases and J by 1 base, with 12 bases left in between. Per the germline V gene, CDR1 is SEHNR and CDR2 is FQNEAQ (reference sequence). The CDR3 reads CASSRTDLSNQPQHF. CDR3 nucleotides: TGTGCCAGCAGCCGGACCGACCTGAGCAATCAGCCCCAGCATTTT.

The chain recombines TRBV11-2 with TRBJ2-3, with D possibly being TRBD2 (6 bases). Trimming pared 5 bases from V and 2 bases from J, leaving 17 bases between. The germline CDR1 and CDR2 sequences are SGHAT and FQNNGV. The CDR3 sequence is 16 residues long. CDR3 in amino acids: CASSGRIRDSTDTQYF. CDR3 DNA sequence: TGTGCCAGCAGCGGAAGAATCCGGGACTCCACAGATACGCAGTATTTT.

This rearrangement joins TRBV5-4 to TRBJ1-1; D may be TRBD1 (5 bases). The CDR3 has 13 amino acids. CDR1 and CDR2 from the germline V gene are SGHNT and YYREEE (reference sequence). Trimming pared 2 bases from V and 2 bases from J, leaving 7 bases between. The CDR3 reads CASSFDSNTEAFF. For the CDR3, the DNA is TGTGCCAGCAGCTTTGACAGTAACACTGAAGCTTTCTTT.

The J gene is TRBJ2-7, the V gene TRBV7-8, with D possibly being TRBD1 (5 bases). The CDR3 extends over 15 amino acids. Per the germline V gene, CDR1 is SGHVS and CDR2 is FQNEAQ. The germline V and J ends were trimmed by 3 bases and 2 bases, with 14 bases remaining between them. CDR3 bases: TGTGCCAGCAGCTTTCAGACAGTAGGGACCTACGAGCAGTACTTC. Amino acids: CASSFQTVGTYEQYF.

The chain couples TRBV18 to TRBJ2-7; D is uncertain. There are 14 residues in the CDR3. Germline V gene sequence: CDR1 KGHSH, CDR2 LQKENI. The ends were cut back, 3 bases at V and 2 bases at J, with 11 bases in the middle. The CDR3 DNA reads TGTGCCAGCTCACCGGGCGGAATAGCCTACGAGCAGTACTTC. Translated: CASSPGGIAYEQYF.

A word on this clone: A junction boundary mismatches the germline segment, possibly from a read error. The chain recombines TRBV7-7 with TRBJ2-2; 7 nucleotides align to TRBD2. The CDR3 runs to 15 residues. CDR1 and CDR2 from the germline V gene are SSHAT and FNYEAQ (reference sequence). The CDR3 reads CASSVLAGNTGELFF. The CDR3 nucleotides read TGTGCTAGCAGCGTCTTAGCGGGGAACACCGGGGAGCTGTTTTTT.

The chain recombines TRBV18 with TRBJ2-4, with 9 nucleotides matching TRBD1. Germline V lookup: CDR1 KGHSH, CDR2 LQKENI. The CDR3 has 17 residues. The V gene end was trimmed by 0 bases and the J gene end by 3 bases; junction bases not matched to a gene: 6. DNA for the CDR3: TGTGCCAGCTCACCACCGGGAACAGGGGGCATCAAAAACATTCAGTACTTC. This codes for CASSPPGTGGIKNIQYF.

V gene TRBV9 combines with J gene TRBJ1-2; D is possibly TRBD1 (5 bases). This CDR3 comprises 15 residues. V lost 0 bases and J 4 bases, leaving 13 bases between the germline ends. Germline values: CDR1 SGDLS, CDR2 YYNGEE. CDR3 residues: CASSVASQGPYGYTF. The CDR3 region has the DNA TGTGCCAGCAGCGTAGCCTCTCAGGGACCCTATGGCTACACCTTC.

This chain joins TRBV6-6 and TRBJ2-6; D remains unclear. Trimming pared 4 bases from V and 4 bases from J, leaving 8 bases between. The CDR3 is 14 amino acids. CDR1 and CDR2 from the germline V gene are MNHNY and SVGAGI (reference sequence). This CDR3 is CASSFFSGANVLTF. In nucleotides, the CDR3 is TGTGCCAGCAGTTTCTTTTCGGGGGCCAACGTCCTGACTTTC.

V and J are TRBV28 and TRBJ1-2; the D is unclear. Trimming removed 1 base at V and 6 bases at J, with 12 bases between. Germline V gene lookup returns CDR1 MDHEN and CDR2 SYDVKM. The length of the CDR3 is 14 residues. The CDR3: CASSLSLGSDGYTF. CDR3 nucleotides: TGTGCCAGCAGTTTATCCCTCGGATCGGATGGCTACACCTTC.

The rearrangement links TRBV6-5 to TRBJ2-2, with D unclear. CDR3 length: 13 amino acids. Germline CDR1 is MNHEY and CDR2 is SVGAGI. The V end was cut by 4 bases, the J end by 3 bases, with 6 bases between. In nucleotides, the CDR3 is TGTGCCAGCAGTTTATCGGACACCGGGGAGCTGTTTTTT. It encodes CASSLSDTGELFF.

This chain joins TRBV27 and TRBJ1-1; D gene ambiguous. CDR1 is MNHEY, CDR2 SMNVEV, per germline (reference sequence). This CDR3 is 12 amino acids long. The ends were cut back, 4 bases at V and 10 bases at J, with 13 bases in the middle. DNA of the CDR3: TGTGCCAGCAGTTCGTACACGGGCCTAGCTTTCTTT. Amino acids: CASSSYTGLAFF.

This rearrangement joins TRBV18 to TRBJ1-6; 9 bases agree with TRBD1. The V gene end was trimmed by 5 bases and the J gene end by 10 bases; junction bases not matched to a gene: 6. Germline lookup yields CDR1 KGHSH and CDR2 LQKENI. The CDR3 consists of 14 residues. In DNA form, the CDR3 reads TGTGCCAGCTCAGCCGGGACAGGGCAATCACCCCTCCACTTT. Its translation is CASSAGTGQSPLHF.

V gene TRBV29-1 combines with J gene TRBJ2-1; weak D call: TRBD2 (6 bases). This CDR3 contains 12 residues. Germline lookup yields CDR1 SQVTM and CDR2 ANQGSEA. The V end was cut by 6 bases, the J end by 5 bases, with 11 bases between. CDR3: CSVPTRNNEQFF. The CDR3 coding sequence is TGCAGCGTGCCGACTAGAAACAATGAGCAGTTCTTC.